The 27 T cell receptor beta chains given below trace back to one sample, sequenced in a study of cytomegalovirus exposure and HLA in healthy donors. The PCR had 60 Vbeta and 13 Jbeta primers. Assay used: immunoSEQ multiplex PCR; TCRdb lists only in-frame clones, some missing. The table has about 98,000 clones, roughly 81% seen once. Input material: PBMCs. These receptor sequences come from a man aged 40-49 years in good health and CMV-seronegative.

J is TRBJ2-1 and V is TRBV29-1; 9 positions agree with TRBD2. CDR3 length: 15 amino acids. CDR1 SQVTM and CDR2 ANQGSEA come from the germline V gene. After removal of 5 bases from V and 5 bases from J, the junction contained 10 bases not matched to a gene. As DNA, the CDR3 is TGCAGCGTTCTCAGCCAGACTAGCGGCGACAATGAGCAGTTCTTC. Translation gives CSVLSQTSGDNEQFF.

The chain carries TRBV19 and TRBJ1-2; D is possibly TRBD1 (6 bases). Germline CDR1 and CDR2: LNHDA and SQIVND (reference sequence). The CDR3 sequence is 14 residues long. The V end was cut by 1 base, the J end by 7 bases, with 13 bases between. In DNA, the CDR3 is TGTGCCAGTAGTATAGGAAAACAGGGATGTGGCTACACCTTC. Translated: CASSIGKQGCGYTF.

The J gene is TRBJ2-3, the V gene TRBV5-4; a weak D match, TRBD2 (5 bases). V lost 2 bases and J lost 4, with 5 bases in between. The CDR3 extends over 12 amino acids. Germline CDR1 SGHNT, CDR2 YYREEE (reference sequence). In DNA form, the CDR3 reads TGTGCCAGCAGCTTTAGCGCAGATACGCAGTATTTT. Translating it yields CASSFSADTQYF.

This chain links TRBV7-2 with TRBJ1-1; tentative D call: TRBD1 (5 bases). V dropped 5 bases and J dropped 6 bases, with 16 bases sitting between them. There are 14 residues in the CDR3. CDR1 and CDR2 (germline): SGHTA, FQGNSA. The CDR3 reads CASSRGTPSPEAFF. Here the CDR3 DNA reads TGTGCCAGCAGCCGCGGGACGCCGTCTCCTGAAGCTTTCTTT.

V gene TRBV5-1 combines with J gene TRBJ1-2, with D maybe TRBD1 (5 bases). V lost 0 bases to trimming and J lost 2 bases, with 11 bases between them. CDR1 is SGHRS, CDR2 YFSETQ, per germline. The CDR3 is made up of 15 amino acids. CDR3 sequence reads: CASSLVTGRNYGYTF. The CDR3 DNA follows: TGCGCCAGCAGCTTGGTCACAGGAAGAAACTATGGCTACACCTTC.

The V gene is TRBV5-6, the J gene TRBJ1-2, with TRBD1 identical over 8 bases. Trimming at V came to 4 bases and at J to 4 bases, leaving 6 bases not matched to a gene. Germline CDR1 and CDR2: SGHDT and YYEEEE. The CDR3 loop spans 14 amino acids. This chain's CDR3 is CASSPQGAGYGYTF. CDR3 coding DNA: TGTGCCAGCAGCCCCCAGGGGGCAGGCTATGGCTACACCTTC.

This chain joins TRBV7-9 and TRBJ2-3; 7 bases are a match to TRBD2. V lost 0 bases to trimming and J lost 0 bases; unmatched junction nucleotides: 0. The CDR3 is made up of 15 amino acids. The germline V gene encodes CDR1 SEHNR and CDR2 FQNEAQ (reference sequence). Here the CDR3 DNA reads TGTGCCAGCAGCTTAGCGGGACTAAGCACAGATACGCAGTATTTT. Translating gives CASSLAGLSTDTQYF.

The chain carries TRBV5-6 and TRBJ1-2; no reliable D call. The V and J ends lost 1 base and 7 bases respectively, with 11 bases between them. The CDR3 is 13 amino acids. Germline V gene data show CDR1 as SGHDT and CDR2 as YYEEEE. The CDR3: CASSLLAGGGYTF. In nucleotides, the CDR3 is TGTGCCAGCAGCTTGTTGGCTGGTGGTGGCTACACCTTC.

J is TRBJ2-3 and V is TRBV4-1, with D uncertain. The CDR3 runs to 15 residues. Germline V gene lookup returns CDR1 MGHRA and CDR2 YSYEKL. V was trimmed by 4 bases and J by 0 bases, leaving 11 bases between them. This CDR3 reads CASSPIYRSTDTQYF. In DNA form, the CDR3 reads TGCGCCAGCAGCCCTATCTACCGTAGCACAGATACGCAGTATTTT.

This clone was detected only a few times. This CDR3 is CSADSRPPYGYTF. The DNA of the CDR3 is TGCAGCGCGGACAGTCGACCCCCCTATGGCTACACCTTC. The chain joins TRBV29-1 to TRBJ1-2, with a possible D match to TRBD1 (6 bases). CDR1 SQVTM and CDR2 ANQGSEA come from the germline V gene. CDR3 length equals 13 residues. V was shortened by 7 bases and J by 4 bases, with 16 bases between the two germline ends.

The chain carries TRBV10-3 and TRBJ2-7; D unresolved. V lost 4 bases and J 3 bases, leaving 7 bases between the germline ends. This CDR3 has 12 amino acids. The germline V gene encodes CDR1 ENHRY and CDR2 SYGVKD. CDR3 nucleotides: TGTGCCATCAGTGGACAAAACTACGAGCAGTACTTC. Translation: CAISGQNYEQYF.

This chain's CDR3 is CASSLTPSSYEQYF. The CDR3 DNA reads as TGCGCCAGCAGCTTGACGCCTAGCTCCTACGAGCAGTACTTC. The chain uses TRBV5-1 and TRBJ2-7; no clear D gene. CDR1 SGHRS and CDR2 YFSETQ come from the germline V gene. The V end was cut by 1 base, the J end by 0 bases, with 8 bases between. The CDR3 sequence is 14 residues long. Complete variable domain (other parts from reference TRBV5-1 and TRBJ2-7): KAGVTQTPRYLIKTRGQQVTLSCSPISGHRSVSWYQQTPGQGLQFLFEYFSETQRNKGNFPGRFSGRQFSNSRSEMNVSTLELGDSALYLCASSLTPSSYEQYFGPGTRLTVT.

The V and J genes are TRBV10-3 and TRBJ2-7; D is unresolved. With 3 bases removed from V and 6 bases from J, the gap between germline ends came to 12 bases. The CDR3 is 13 amino acids. From germline, CDR1 is ENHRY and CDR2 SYGVKD. Written as DNA, the CDR3 is TGTGCCATCAGTGATAGGAAGGAGCGCGAGCAGTACTTC. This codes for CAISDRKEREQYF.

The chain uses TRBV7-9 and TRBJ1-1, with D unclear. The germline V and J ends were trimmed by 3 bases and 1 base, with 6 bases remaining between them. Germline V CDR1 and CDR2: SEHNR, FQNEAQ (reference sequence). This CDR3 comprises 13 residues. CDR3 sequence reads: CASSFEGNTEAFF. CDR3 coding DNA: TGTGCCAGCAGCTTCGAGGGGAACACTGAAGCTTTCTTT.

The chain is built from TRBV2 and TRBJ2-5; TRBD1 aligns across 7 bases. Germline V CDR1 and CDR2: SNHLY, FYNNEI. The CDR3 runs 12 residues. Germline trimming cut 10 bases from V and 5 bases from J; bases unmatched to any gene: 7. The CDR3 bases are TGTGCCACCACAGGGGTGGGGGAGACCCAGTACTTC. This encodes CATTGVGETQYF.

This chain joins TRBV6-6 and TRBJ1-3, with TRBD1 matching over 8 bases. The germline V gene encodes CDR1 MNHNY and CDR2 SVGAGI (reference sequence). J gave up 2 bases and V 6 bases, and 3 bases lay outside the gene matches. The CDR3 runs 14 residues. CDR3 region: CASRSDRAGNTIYF. The DNA of the CDR3 is TGTGCCAGCAGATCGGACAGGGCTGGAAACACCATATATTTT.

Details on this clone: A read error may produce the germline difference seen at one junction end. The J gene is TRBJ1-5, the V gene TRBV7-9, with D possibly matching TRBD1 (6 bases). The CDR3 contains 15 residues. Germline loops: CDR1 SEHNR, CDR2 FQNEAQ (reference sequence). The CDR3 region is CSSSDSGQVNQPQHF. DNA of the CDR3: TGTTCCAGCAGCGATTCGGGACAAGTCAATCAGCCCCAGCATTTT.

This clone turned up a few times. The rearrangement uses TRBV28 and TRBJ1-1; D unresolved. The V gene's germline CDR1 is MDHEN and CDR2 SYDVKM. The V end lost 7 bases, the J end lost 5 bases, and 8 bases lay between the germline ends. This CDR3 comprises 11 residues. The CDR3 loop reads CASNRWTEAFF. CDR3 in DNA: TGTGCCAGCAATAGATGGACTGAAGCTTTCTTT.

V gene TRBV7-9 combines with J gene TRBJ1-1; maybe TRBD1 (5 bases). The germline V gene encodes CDR1 SEHNR and CDR2 FQNEAQ (reference sequence). The V end was cut by 4 bases, the J end by 1 base, with 13 bases between. This CDR3 comprises 15 residues. The CDR3 loop is CASSSLTVGNTEAFF. The CDR3 coding sequence is TGTGCCAGCAGCTCCCTGACAGTAGGGAACACTGAAGCTTTCTTT.

CDR3 sequence: CASSLGDEGWKLFF. DNA of the CDR3: TGTGCCAGCAGCTTAGGAGATGAGGGCTGGAAACTGTTTTTT. The genes are TRBV13 and TRBJ1-4; D unresolved. Germline V gene sequence: CDR1 PRHDT, CDR2 FYEKMQ (reference sequence). The CDR3 is made up of 14 amino acids. V was cut by 0 bases and J by 11 bases, with 13 bases left in between.

CDR3 loop: CASSTSGTGKNIQYF. CDR3 sequence (DNA): TGTGCCAGTAGTACCTCGGGGACAGGGAAAAACATTCAGTACTTC. The V and J genes are TRBV19 and TRBJ2-4, with 9 positions matching TRBD1. Unmatched junction bases numbered 5, after V lost 4 bases and J lost 4 bases. This CDR3 region has 15 residues. The germline CDR1 and CDR2 sequences are LNHDA and SQIVND (reference sequence).

The chain employs TRBV5-5 and TRBJ1-1; possible D gene TRBD1, 6 bases. With 1 base removed from V and 1 base from J, the gap between germline ends came to 11 bases. The CDR3 sequence is 15 residues long. CDR1 is SGHKS and CDR2 is YYEKEE in the germline V gene (reference sequence). The CDR3 region has the DNA TGTGCCAGCAGCTTGTTAGGGGGTACGAACACTGAAGCTTTCTTT. Amino acids: CASSLLGGTNTEAFF.

The chain uses TRBV5-1 and TRBJ2-5, with TRBD1 matching over 7 bases. Germline assignment: CDR1 SGHRS and CDR2 YFSETQ. This CDR3 contains 19 residues. Losses at the gene ends were 0 bases for V and 1 base for J; bases not matched to a gene: 15. CDR3 coding DNA: TGCGCCAGCAGCTTGGGCCCCTTGGGGACAGCTGGGCCCCAAGAGACCCAGTACTTC. The encoded protein is CASSLGPLGTAGPQETQYF.

This chain links TRBV18 with TRBJ2-7; D may be TRBD2 (7 bases). Germline lookup yields CDR1 KGHSH and CDR2 LQKENI. The length of the CDR3 is 16 residues. Deletions cut 2 bases from V and 2 bases from J, with 16 bases between. The CDR3 bases are TGTGCCAGCTCACCAGGGGGGGCGAGCTCTACCTACGAGCAGTACTTC. Encoded protein: CASSPGGASSTYEQYF.

This chain links TRBV5-6 with TRBJ1-4, with D unresolved. Germline V gives CDR1 SGHDT, CDR2 YYEEEE. The CDR3 loop spans 16 amino acids. Between the trimmed V and J ends, which lost 0 bases and 0 bases, there was a span of 9 bases. The CDR3 nucleotides read TGTGCCAGCAGCTTGGTTTGGGAGGCAACTAATGAAAAACTGTTTTTT. Protein: CASSLVWEATNEKLFF.

The chain combines TRBV19 with TRBJ1-6; 9 bases are a match to TRBD1. V trimming: 5 bases; J trimming: 7 bases; junction bases outside the gene matches: 6. The CDR3 sequence is 15 residues long. Germline V gene sequence: CDR1 LNHDA, CDR2 SQIVND (reference sequence). The CDR3 here is CASSGGQGSNSPLHF. The CDR3 region has the DNA TGTGCCAGTAGTGGGGGACAGGGCAGCAATTCACCCCTCCACTTT.

The V and J genes are TRBV18 and TRBJ1-1; D unresolved. CDR3 length: 13 residues. The germline gives CDR1 KGHSH, CDR2 LQKENI. Between the trimmed V and J ends, which lost 7 bases and 2 bases, there was a span of 11 bases. The CDR3 protein is CASFSYENTEAFF. For the CDR3, the DNA is TGTGCCAGCTTTAGTTATGAAAACACTGAAGCTTTCTTT. The full variable domain, completed using reference TRBV18 and TRBJ1-1, is NAGVMQNPRHLVRRRGQEARLRCSPMKGHSHVYWYRQLPEEGLKFMVYLQKENIIDESGMPKERFSAEFPKEGPSILRIQQVVRGDSAAYFCASFSYENTEAFFGQGTRLTVV.